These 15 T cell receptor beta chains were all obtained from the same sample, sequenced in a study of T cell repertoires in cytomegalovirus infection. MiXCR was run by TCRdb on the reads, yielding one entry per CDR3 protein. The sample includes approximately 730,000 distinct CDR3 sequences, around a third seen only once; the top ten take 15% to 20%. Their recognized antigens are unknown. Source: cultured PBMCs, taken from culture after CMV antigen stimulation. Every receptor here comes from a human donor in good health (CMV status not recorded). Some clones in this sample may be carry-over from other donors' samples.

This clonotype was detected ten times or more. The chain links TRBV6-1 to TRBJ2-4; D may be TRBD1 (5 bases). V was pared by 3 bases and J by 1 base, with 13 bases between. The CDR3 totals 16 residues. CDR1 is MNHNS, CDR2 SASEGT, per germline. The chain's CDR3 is CASSERQGRAKNIQYF. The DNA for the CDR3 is TGTGCCAGCAGTGAGCGGCAGGGTAGGGCCAAAAACATTCAGTACTTC.

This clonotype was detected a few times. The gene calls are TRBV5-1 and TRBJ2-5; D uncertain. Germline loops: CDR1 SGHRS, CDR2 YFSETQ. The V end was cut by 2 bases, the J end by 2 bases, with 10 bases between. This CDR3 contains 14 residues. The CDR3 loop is CASSLPEIQETQYF. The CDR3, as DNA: TGCGCCAGCAGCTTACCAGAAATACAAGAGACCCAGTACTTC.

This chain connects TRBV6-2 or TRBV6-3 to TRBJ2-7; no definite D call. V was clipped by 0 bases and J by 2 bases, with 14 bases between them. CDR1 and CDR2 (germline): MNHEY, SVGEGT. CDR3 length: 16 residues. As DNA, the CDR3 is TGTGCCAGCAGTTACTCGGTCTATTACAGTCCCTACGAGCAGTACTTC. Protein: CASSYSVYYSPYEQYF.

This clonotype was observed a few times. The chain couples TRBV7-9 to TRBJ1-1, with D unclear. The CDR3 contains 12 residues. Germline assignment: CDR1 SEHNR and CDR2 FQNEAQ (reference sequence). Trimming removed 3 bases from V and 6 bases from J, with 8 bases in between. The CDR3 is CASSLMAAEAFF. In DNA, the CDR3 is TGTGCCAGCAGCTTGATGGCGGCTGAAGCTTTCTTT.

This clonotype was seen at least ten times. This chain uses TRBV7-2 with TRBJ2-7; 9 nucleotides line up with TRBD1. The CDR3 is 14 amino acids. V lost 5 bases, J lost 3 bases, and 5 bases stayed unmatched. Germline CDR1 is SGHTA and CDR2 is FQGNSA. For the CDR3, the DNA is TGTGCCAGCAGCCCCGGGACAGGGCACTACGAGCAGTACTTC. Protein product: CASSPGTGHYEQYF.

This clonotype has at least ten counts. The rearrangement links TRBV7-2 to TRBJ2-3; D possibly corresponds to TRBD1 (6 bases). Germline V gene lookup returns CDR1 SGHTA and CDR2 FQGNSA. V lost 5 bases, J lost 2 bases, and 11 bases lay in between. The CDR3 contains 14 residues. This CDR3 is CASSAYRVTDTQYF. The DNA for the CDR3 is TGTGCCAGCAGCGCCTACAGGGTCACAGATACGCAGTATTTT.

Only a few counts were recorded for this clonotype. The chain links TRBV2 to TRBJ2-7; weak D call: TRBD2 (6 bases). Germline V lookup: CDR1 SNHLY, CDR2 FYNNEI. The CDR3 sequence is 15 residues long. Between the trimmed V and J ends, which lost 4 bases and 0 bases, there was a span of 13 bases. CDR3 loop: CASSGRAVPSYEQYF. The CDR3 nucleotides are TGTGCCAGCAGTGGGAGGGCAGTCCCCTCCTACGAGCAGTACTTC. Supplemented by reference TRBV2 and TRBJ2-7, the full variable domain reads EPEVTQTPSHQVTQMGQEVILRCVPISNHLYFYWYRQILGQKVEFLVSFYNNEISEKSEIFDDQFSVERPDGSNFTLKIRSTKLEDSAMYFCASSGRAVPSYEQYFGPGTRLTVT.

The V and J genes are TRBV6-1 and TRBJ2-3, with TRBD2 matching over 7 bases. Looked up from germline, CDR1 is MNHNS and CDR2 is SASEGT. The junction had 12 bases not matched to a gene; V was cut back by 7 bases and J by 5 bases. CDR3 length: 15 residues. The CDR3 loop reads CASTPLGEGVDTQYF. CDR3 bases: TGTGCCAGCACGCCCCTAGGGGAGGGCGTAGATACGCAGTATTTT.

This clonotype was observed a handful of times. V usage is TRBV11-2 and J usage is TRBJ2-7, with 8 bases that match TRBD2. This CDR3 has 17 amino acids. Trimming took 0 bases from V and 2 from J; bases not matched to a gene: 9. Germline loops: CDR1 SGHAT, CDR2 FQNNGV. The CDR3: CASSLENERESPYEQYF. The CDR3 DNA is TGTGCCAGCAGCTTAGAAAATGAGCGGGAGAGTCCCTACGAGCAGTACTTC.

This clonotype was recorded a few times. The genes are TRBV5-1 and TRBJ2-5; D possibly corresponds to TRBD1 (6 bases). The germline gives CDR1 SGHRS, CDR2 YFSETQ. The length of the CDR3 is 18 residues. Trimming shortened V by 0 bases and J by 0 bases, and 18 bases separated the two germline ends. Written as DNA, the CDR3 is TGCGCCAGCAGCTTGGTATCAGGGATGAGGGGGTACCAAGAGACCCAGTACTTC. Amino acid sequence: CASSLVSGMRGYQETQYF.

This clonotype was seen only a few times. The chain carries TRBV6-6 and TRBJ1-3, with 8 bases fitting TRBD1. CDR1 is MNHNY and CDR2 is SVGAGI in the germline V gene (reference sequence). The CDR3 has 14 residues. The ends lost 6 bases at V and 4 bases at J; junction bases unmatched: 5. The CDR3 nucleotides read TGTGCCAGCAGGCTACAGGGGGAGGGAAACACCATATATTTT. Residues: CASRLQGEGNTIYF.

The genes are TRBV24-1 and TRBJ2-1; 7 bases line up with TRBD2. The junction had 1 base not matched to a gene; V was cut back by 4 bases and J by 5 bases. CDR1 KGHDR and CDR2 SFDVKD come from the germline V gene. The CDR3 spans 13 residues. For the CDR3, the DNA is TGTGCCACCAGTGAGGGGACTAACAATGAGCAGTTCTTC. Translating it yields CATSEGTNNEQFF.

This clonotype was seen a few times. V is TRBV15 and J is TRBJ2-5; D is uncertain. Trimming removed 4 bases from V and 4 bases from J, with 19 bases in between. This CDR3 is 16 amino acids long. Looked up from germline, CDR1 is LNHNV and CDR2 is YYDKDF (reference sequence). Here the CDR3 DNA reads TGTGCCACCAGCATCGAAAGGGCTGACTGGGGAGAGACCCAGTACTTC. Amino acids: CATSIERADWGETQYF.

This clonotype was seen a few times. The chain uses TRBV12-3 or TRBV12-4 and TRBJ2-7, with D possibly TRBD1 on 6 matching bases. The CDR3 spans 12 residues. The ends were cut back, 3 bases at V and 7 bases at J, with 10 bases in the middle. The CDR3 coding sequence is TGTGCCAGCAGTTTCCGGACAGCTGAGCAGTACTTC. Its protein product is CASSFRTAEQYF.

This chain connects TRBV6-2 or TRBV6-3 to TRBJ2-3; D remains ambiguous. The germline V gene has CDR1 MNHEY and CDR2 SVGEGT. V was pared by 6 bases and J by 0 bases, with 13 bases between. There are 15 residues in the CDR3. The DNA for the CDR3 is TGTGCCAGCAGAACTCCTGTATCTAGCACAGATACGCAGTATTTT. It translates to CASRTPVSSTDTQYF.